One sample yielded the 24 T cell receptor beta chains listed below, sequenced in a study of blood T cells in healthy people across ages. For the second PCR, which ran for about 6 to 12 cycles, a sample-barcoded 5' primer and a J-beta primer mix were used. TCRdb ran MiXCR on the 5' RACE reads and lists one entry per CDR3 protein. The sample contains some 700,000 distinct CDR3 sequences, 22% of which appear only once. Sequenced input: blood. The receptor source for this set is a man between 65 and 79 years old in good health.

This clonotype has more than one count but fewer than ten. The chain combines TRBV20-1 with TRBJ1-1; the D gene is possibly TRBD1 (6 bases). Between the trimmed V and J ends, which lost 1 base and 5 bases, there was a span of 8 bases. This CDR3 region has 12 residues. Per germline, CDR1 DFQATT and CDR2 SNEGSKA (reference sequence). The CDR3 loop reads CSARVQGTEAFF. The CDR3, as DNA: TGCAGTGCTAGAGTACAGGGAACTGAAGCTTTCTTT.

The rearrangement links TRBV20-1 to TRBJ2-1; D not resolved. V lost 3 bases and J 7 bases, leaving 13 bases between the germline ends. Germline CDR1 is DFQATT and CDR2 is SNEGSKA (reference sequence). CDR3 size: 13 residues. As DNA, the CDR3 is TGCAGTGCTAGCGGGCGTTTTTCGAATGAGCAGTTCTTC. Translation: CSASGRFSNEQFF.

Only a few counts were recorded for this clonotype. This chain uses TRBV7-3 with TRBJ2-5, with D unclear. The J call may be in error: the DNA end matches TRBJ2-1 better. CDR3 size: 15 residues. The V gene's germline CDR1 is SGHTA and CDR2 FQGTGA. DNA for the CDR3: TGTGCCAGCAGCTTCGGACCGCCCATGGTGAATGAGCAGTTCTTC. This gives the protein CASSFGPPMVNEQFF.

This clonotype was seen a single time. The chain links TRBV6-5 to TRBJ2-5; 10 positions match TRBD2. The ends lost 2 bases at V and 5 bases at J; junction bases unmatched: 11. CDR3 length: 17 residues. Per the germline V gene, CDR1 is MNHEY and CDR2 is SVGAGI. The CDR3 here is CASSYASGGRGAETQYF. DNA for the CDR3: TGTGCCAGCAGTTACGCTAGCGGGGGCCGCGGAGCGGAGACCCAGTACTTC.

This clonotype has a handful of counts. The chain employs TRBV9 and TRBJ2-5; D unclear. The germline CDR1 and CDR2 sequences are SGDLS and YYNGEE. The CDR3 consists of 15 residues. The ends were cut back, 0 bases at V and 1 base at J, with 10 bases in the middle. As DNA, the CDR3 is TGTGCCAGCAGCGTAGGAACGAGATCCCAAGAGACCCAGTACTTC. Its translation is CASSVGTRSQETQYF.

This clonotype was detected ten times or more. The chain links TRBV7-2 to TRBJ2-7; D is ambiguous. Germline V gene sequence: CDR1 SGHTA, CDR2 FQGNSA. Trimming removed 2 bases at V and 0 bases at J, with 11 bases between. This CDR3 region has 15 residues. CDR3 protein: CASSLQPGRSYEQYF. The CDR3 bases are TGTGCCAGCAGCTTACAGCCCGGCCGCTCCTACGAGCAGTACTTC.

This clonotype has just one count. The chain combines TRBV19 with TRBJ1-5; D possibly corresponds to TRBD1 (6 bases). V lost 7 bases and J 9 bases, leaving 13 bases between the germline ends. The CDR3 extends over 12 amino acids. Germline V gene lookup returns CDR1 LNHDA and CDR2 SQIVND (reference sequence). This CDR3 is CASTMGGRPQHF. Here the CDR3 DNA reads TGTGCCAGTACCATGGGGGGGCGGCCCCAGCATTTT. Complete variable domain (other parts from reference TRBV19 and TRBJ1-5): DGGITQSPKYLFRKEGQNVTLSCEQNLNHDAMYWYRQDPGQGLRLIYYSQIVNDFQKGDIAEGYSVSREKKESFPLTVTSAQKNPTAFYLCASTMGGRPQHFGDGTRLSIL.

The rearrangement joins TRBV5-1 to TRBJ1-2; 9 bases line up with TRBD1. Germline V gene sequence: CDR1 SGHRS, CDR2 YFSETQ. The CDR3 spans 15 residues. V dropped 4 bases and J dropped 1; count of bases not matched to a gene: 5. CDR3 amino acids: CASSLGQGNNYGYTF. The DNA of the CDR3 is TGCGCCAGCAGCCTGGGACAGGGAAATAACTATGGCTACACCTTC.

This clonotype was counted many times. The chain employs TRBV12-3 or TRBV12-4 and TRBJ1-3; TRBD1 matches at 9 bases. The CDR3 totals 15 residues. The V and J ends lost 5 bases and 4 bases, in that order; junction bases with no gene match: 6. CDR3 sequence (DNA): TGTGCCAGCAGTCTGGACAGGGGAGAAGGAAACACCATATATTTT. Protein sequence: CASSLDRGEGNTIYF.

The sample holds a few counts of this clonotype. The genes are TRBV9 and TRBJ1-3; D remains unclear. Germline lookup yields CDR1 SGDLS and CDR2 YYNGEE. The CDR3 has 17 amino acids. Trimming took off 3 bases at V and 0 bases at J, with 16 bases between the two ends. DNA for the CDR3: TGTGCCAGCAGCGGCATGCAGGACCGCATCTCTGGAAACACCATATATTTT. Translating it yields CASSGMQDRISGNTIYF.

V usage is TRBV20-1 and J usage is TRBJ1-5; no firm D call. V was cut by 0 bases and J by 2 bases, with 11 bases left in between. Germline CDR1 reads DFQATT; CDR2 reads SNEGSKA (reference sequence). This CDR3 has 15 amino acids. The CDR3 here is CSAREATPGNQPQHF. The CDR3 DNA sequence: TGCAGTGCTAGAGAAGCCACCCCCGGCAATCAGCCCCAGCATTTT.

This clonotype was seen ten or more times. The chain carries TRBV12-3 or TRBV12-4 and TRBJ2-5, with a tentative D call TRBD2 (6 bases). V was clipped by 6 bases and J by 2 bases, with 13 bases between them. The CDR3 is 14 residues long. This chain's CDR3 is CASSLRGAQETQYF. DNA for the CDR3: TGTGCCAGCAGCTTACGCGGGGCTCAAGAGACCCAGTACTTC.

This clonotype has more than one count but fewer than ten. This chain connects TRBV28 to TRBJ2-1; 9 bases fit TRBD2. Germline V gives CDR1 MDHEN, CDR2 SYDVKM. There are 16 residues in the CDR3. J lost 3 bases, V lost 5 bases, and 8 bases had no gene match. The CDR3: CASSPPRAGGYNEQFF. The DNA for the CDR3 is TGTGCCAGCAGTCCCCCCCGAGCGGGGGGCTACAATGAGCAGTTCTTC.

The rearrangement uses TRBV29-1 and TRBJ1-5; 8 positions agree with TRBD1. Trimming took 6 bases from V and 6 from J; bases not matched to a gene: 10. The length of the CDR3 is 14 residues. The germline gives CDR1 SQVTM, CDR2 ANQGSEA. CDR3 loop: CSVAEGQGSQPQHF. CDR3 sequence (DNA): TGCAGCGTCGCCGAAGGACAGGGCAGTCAGCCCCAGCATTTT.

This clonotype was recorded a few times. V is TRBV4-3 and J is TRBJ2-1; D perhaps matches TRBD1 (5 bases). In germline, CDR1 is LGHNA, CDR2 YSLEER. The germline V and J ends were trimmed by 0 bases and 4 bases, with 13 bases remaining between them. The CDR3 runs to 16 residues. For the CDR3, the DNA is TGCGCCAGCAGCCAAGATCCAACAGGACGGTACAATGAGCAGTTCTTC. Its protein product is CASSQDPTGRYNEQFF.

This clonotype was recorded many times. The chain carries TRBV7-8 and TRBJ2-7; D uncertain. The V and J ends lost 5 bases and 7 bases respectively, with 18 bases between them. CDR1 is SGHVS, CDR2 FQNEAQ, per germline. The CDR3 totals 14 residues. This chain's CDR3 is CASSGTFKEREQYV. The CDR3 DNA sequence: TGTGCCAGCAGCGGAACTTTCAAGGAGAGGGAGCAGTACGTC.

This clonotype occurred a few times. The chain joins TRBV7-2 to TRBJ2-5; unclear D gene. The ends were cut back, 0 bases at V and 5 bases at J, with 10 bases in the middle. CDR3 length equals 14 residues. Germline assignment: CDR1 SGHTA and CDR2 FQGNSA. The CDR3 DNA reads TGTGCCAGCAGCTTAGCCCCGCTCGGGGAGACCCAGTACTTC. Its translation: CASSLAPLGETQYF.

This clonotype was observed a few times. The chain employs TRBV2 and TRBJ2-3, with D possibly TRBD2 on 6 matching bases. The germline V and J ends were trimmed by 3 bases and 1 base, with 8 bases remaining between them. Germline CDR1 and CDR2: SNHLY and FYNNEI. This CDR3 spans 14 amino acids. The CDR3 region is CASSEDYGTDTQYF. CDR3 sequence (DNA): TGTGCCAGCAGTGAGGACTACGGCACAGATACGCAGTATTTT. The complete variable domain, with remaining parts taken from reference TRBV2 and TRBJ2-3, reads EPEVTQTPSHQVTQMGQEVILRCVPISNHLYFYWYRQILGQKVEFLVSFYNNEISEKSEIFDDQFSVERPDGSNFTLKIRSTKLEDSAMYFCASSEDYGTDTQYFGPGTRLTVL.

This clonotype was observed a few times. The chain employs TRBV25-1 and TRBJ2-7, with 14 positions matching TRBD2. TRBJ2-1 matches the DNA end more closely, so the J call is doubtful. The CDR3 contains 14 residues. Germline V gives CDR1 MGHDK, CDR2 SYGVNS. The CDR3 reads CATTGTSGSGEQFF. CDR3 in DNA: TGTGCCACCACCGGGACTAGCGGGAGTGGGGAGCAGTTCTTC.

The V call is TRBV14, the J call TRBJ2-1, with a possible D match to TRBD2 (6 bases). The closer fit of TRBJ2-5 to the DNA end suggests the J call may be wrong. From germline, CDR1 is SGHDN and CDR2 FVKESK. CDR3 length: 14 amino acids. DNA of the CDR3: TGTGCCAGCAGCCAAGTATTAGCGGAAGAGACCCAGTACTTC. This gives the protein CASSQVLAEETQYF.

V gene TRBV6-2 or TRBV6-3 combines with J gene TRBJ2-1; D is unresolved. This CDR3 spans 12 amino acids. Trimming left V 0 bases short and J 10 bases short, with 7 bases between. CDR1 and CDR2 (germline): MNHEY, SVGEGT. This chain's CDR3 is CASSYSGREQFF. CDR3 DNA sequence: TGTGCCAGCAGTTACTCGGGAAGGGAGCAGTTCTTC.

This clonotype was seen a handful of times. The V and J genes are TRBV5-1 and TRBJ1-2, with 8 bases that match TRBD1. Germline CDR1 and CDR2: SGHRS and YFSETQ. The ends lost 4 bases at V and 6 bases at J; junction bases unmatched: 8. This CDR3 contains 14 residues. The CDR3 spells CASSPIQGADGYTF. The CDR3, as DNA: TGCGCCAGCAGCCCTATCCAGGGGGCAGATGGCTACACCTTC.

This sequence joins TRBV25-1 and TRBJ2-5; 8 bases align to TRBD1. This CDR3 has 14 amino acids. The V gene end was trimmed by 3 bases and the J gene end by 1 base; junction bases not matched to a gene: 1. Germline assignment: CDR1 MGHDK and CDR2 SYGVNS. CDR3 nucleotides: TGTGCCAGCAGTGACAGGGGGCCCCAAGAGACCCAGTACTTC. Encoded protein: CASSDRGPQETQYF.

The chain joins TRBV7-8 to TRBJ2-7; 10 bases fit TRBD1. V dropped 4 bases and J dropped 4; count of bases not matched to a gene: 7. CDR3 length: 15 residues. In germline, CDR1 is SGHVS, CDR2 FQNEAQ. The CDR3 protein is CASSSGDRGGYEQYF. The CDR3 DNA follows: TGTGCCAGCAGCTCTGGGGACAGGGGAGGATACGAGCAGTACTTC.